The present T cell receptor beta chain was sequenced within a study of OX40 agonist ivuxolimab in advanced cancers. On the study more broadly: People in dose escalation had one of these cancers: hepatocellular carcinoma, melanoma, renal cell or head and neck cancer. Past anti-PD-1, anti-PD-L1 or anti-CTLA-4 therapy was accepted, and 40% to 45% had received some. There were three patients with partial responses, one having hepatocellular carcinoma and two cutaneous melanoma.

As for this clone: Its target is unknown.

V was trimmed by 5 bases and J by 5 bases, leaving 15 bases between them. The CDR3 contains 15 residues. Germline CDR1 MDHEN, CDR2 SYDVKM. Method: immunoSEQ multiplex PCR; TCRdb's copy keeps in-frame clones and lacks some. The table has some 77,000 clones, roughly 91% seen once. General observations from the study: Expanded clones were, on average, more numerous in CD8+ T cells than in CD4+.

This chain joins TRBV28 and TRBJ2-2, with D possibly TRBD1 on 5 matching bases. This sample comprised CD4+ or CD8+ T cells sorted from blood, obtained in a trial of the OX40 agonist ivuxolimab. This receptor was obtained from an adult with an advanced solid tumor such as melanoma, head and neck, liver or kidney cancer. The CDR3 reads CASSIPSGRTGELFF. In nucleotides, the CDR3 is TGTGCCAGCAGTATCCCGTCAGGGCGGACCGGGGAGCTGTTTTTT.